The rows below give T cell receptor beta chains drawn from one sample of a study of PD-1 blockade in classical Hodgkin lymphoma. Here immunoSEQ multiplex PCR was the method, and the copy in TCRdb shows in-frame clones only, minus some. This repertoire shows about 19,000 clones, 60% to 85% found once; its top ten account for approximately 42%. The input for sequencing was peripheral blood mononuclear cells (PBMCs), taken before the fourth cycle of nivolumab. These receptors all stem from a human donor with classical Hodgkin lymphoma. Each CDR3 is given with its conserved first and last residue. The D gene is left open where the match is weak. A clone size is listed for some rows: how often the clone was seen (once, few, many), or a class if it is expanded.

d_call clone_size j_call v_call cdr3_aa cdr3_nt
NA NA TRBJ1-1 TRBV28 CASSVANTEAFF TGTGCCAGCAGTGTGGCGAACACTGAAGCTTTCTTT
TRBD2 NA TRBJ2-7 TRBV5-1 CASSPILPRVAGDYEQYF TGCGCCAGCAGCCCTATACTCCCAAGGGTAGCGGGGGATTACGAGCAGTACTTC
NA NA TRBJ1-2 TRBV29-1 CSVEGRGVDGYTF TGCAGCGTTGAGGGACGGGGGGTCGATGGCTACACCTTC
NA NA TRBJ2-7 TRBV2 CASSRGTPEAYEQYF TGTGCCAGCAGTCGTGGGACACCGGAGGCCTACGAGCAGTACTTC
TRBD1 NA TRBJ1-2 TRBV5-1 CASSLGSTGQGYGYTF TGCGCCAGCAGCTTGGGGTCCACGGGACAGGGCTATGGCTACACCTTC
NA NA TRBJ2-7 TRBV6-6 CASSYSRNSYEQYF TGTGCCAGCAGTTACTCCAGAAACTCCTACGAGCAGTACTTC
TRBD2 NA TRBJ2-5 TRBV28 CASSPYLAGEETQYF TGTGCCAGCAGTCCCTATCTAGCGGGGGAAGAGACCCAGTACTTC
TRBD2 once TRBJ2-3 TRBV7-3 CASSEWASGTDTQYF TGTGCCAGCAGCGAATGGGCTAGCGGGACAGATACGCAGTATTTT
NA NA TRBJ1-1 TRBV5-1 CASSLGLMGLNTEAFF TGCGCCAGCAGCCTTGGGCTAATGGGTTTGAACACTGAAGCTTTCTTT
NA many TRBJ1-1 TRBV27 CASSHRGGVLNTEAFF TGTGCCAGCAGCCACCGCGGGGGGGTACTGAACACTGAAGCTTTCTTT
NA NA TRBJ2-3 TRBV5-1 CASSLDRGGNTDTQYF TGCGCCAGCAGCTTGGATAGGGGTGGTAACACAGATACGCAGTATTTT
NA NA TRBJ2-5 TRBV6-6 CASSYAAGDLETQYF TGTGCCAGCAGTTACGCAGCAGGGGATTTGGAGACCCAGTACTTC
TRBD1 once TRBJ2-4 TRBV6-1 CASSGGGGIQYF TGTGCCAGCAGTGGAGGGGGCGGCATTCAGTACTTC
NA NA TRBJ1-2 TRBV7-8 CASSLASDQGAWPNYGYTF TGTGCCAGCAGCTTAGCCTCGGACCAGGGAGCTTGGCCTAACTATGGCTACACCTTC
NA NA TRBJ1-3 TRBV6-5 CASSYGGSGNTIYF TGTGCCAGCAGTTACGGAGGATCCGGAAACACCATATATTTT
NA NA TRBJ2-1 TRBV5-4 CASSDGVGLSNEQFF TGTGCCAGCAGTGATGGGGTCGGGTTGTCCAATGAGCAGTTCTTC
NA NA TRBJ1-4 TRBV25-1 CASSEYSMGEKLFF TGTGCCAGCAGTGAATATAGTATGGGGGAAAAACTGTTTTTT
NA NA TRBJ2-5 TRBV14 CASSQGTNPRKESQYF TGTGCCAGCAGCCAAGGAACCAACCCCCGTAAGGAGAGCCAGTACTTC
TRBD1 NA TRBJ1-2 TRBV6-5 CASSFLRTGNGYTF TGTGCCAGCAGCTTTCTGAGGACAGGGAATGGCTACACCTTC
NA NA TRBJ1-6 TRBV6-6 CASSTQGGGSPLHF TGTGCCAGCAGTACGCAGGGAGGAGGGTCACCCCTCCACTTT
NA NA TRBJ2-3 TRBV6-6 CASSKPGSTSDTQYF TGTGCCAGCAGCAAACCGGGATCCACCTCAGATACGCAGTATTTT
NA NA TRBJ1-1 TRBV19 CASSIFGGQNTEAFF TGTGCCAGTAGTATTTTTGGCGGACAGAACACTGAAGCTTTCTTT
TRBD2 NA TRBJ2-3 TRBV27 CASSLDTSGFTDTQYF TGTGCCAGCAGTTTAGACACTAGCGGATTCACAGATACGCAGTATTTT
NA NA TRBJ2-3 TRBV30 CAWSLGQTDTQYF TGTGCCTGGAGTCTGGGGCAGACAGATACGCAGTATTTT
TRBD1 NA TRBJ1-5 TRBV6-6 CASSYGQGASNQPQHF TGTGCCAGCAGTTACGGACAGGGGGCAAGCAATCAGCCCCAGCATTTT
NA NA TRBJ2-5 TRBV1 CTSSQTRQAYQETQYF TGCACCAGCAGCCAAACGCGACAGGCGTACCAAGAGACCCAGTACTTC
NA NA TRBJ1-4 TRBV21-1 CASSKMGEKLFF TGTGCCAGCAGCAAAATGGGTGAAAAACTGTTTTTT
NA NA TRBJ2-2 TRBV4-1 CASSLSWGGELFF TGCGCCAGCAGCCTAAGTTGGGGCGGGGAGCTGTTTTTT
TRBD2 NA TRBJ2-1 TRBV30 CAWSEGSGGVEQFF TGTGCCTGGAGTGAAGGTAGCGGGGGGGTTGAGCAGTTCTTC
TRBD2 NA TRBJ2-7 TRBV7-2 CASSLGTSGFYEQYF TGTGCCAGCAGCTTGGGGACTAGCGGGTTCTACGAGCAGTACTTC
NA NA TRBJ1-5 TRBV19 CASSRVRYSNQPQHF TGTGCCAGTTCCAGGGTGAGGTATAGCAATCAGCCCCAGCATTTT
NA medium-sized TRBJ1-2 TRBV15 CATSRVGGNYGYTF TGTGCCACCAGCAGAGTTGGGGGGAACTATGGCTACACCTTC
NA NA TRBJ2-7 TRBV5-1 CASSLLGTSYYEQCF TGCGCCAGCAGCTTACTAGGGACATCTTACTACGAGCAGTGCTTC
NA NA TRBJ1-1 TRBV7-9 CASSLDYSEAFF TGTGCCAGCAGCTTAGATTATAGTGAAGCTTTCTTT
TRBD2 NA TRBJ2-1 TRBV6-5 CASSAAGTSVHEQFF TGTGCCAGCAGTGCCGCCGGGACTAGCGTCCATGAGCAGTTCTTC
NA NA TRBJ1-1 TRBV12-5 CASGDRVTQSGTEAFF TGTGCTAGTGGTGACCGGGTCACCCAAAGTGGCACTGAAGCTTTCTTT
TRBD1 NA TRBJ1-5 TRBV7-8 CASSSKPPGQGVNQPQHF TGTGCCAGCAGCTCCAAGCCCCCAGGCCAGGGGGTCAATCAGCCCCAGCATTTT
TRBD2 NA TRBJ2-7 TRBV27 CASSGTSGRVSEQYF TGTGCCAGCAGTGGGACTAGCGGGAGGGTAAGCGAGCAGTACTTC
NA NA TRBJ2-1 TRBV27 CASSWAAVEGVDEQFF TGTGCCAGCAGTTGGGCCGCGGTAGAGGGGGTGGATGAGCAGTTCTTC
TRBD2 NA TRBJ2-7 TRBV7-8 CASSLLAGGVAIYEQYF TGTGCCAGCAGCTTACTAGCGGGGGGGGTGGCCATCTACGAGCAGTACTTC
TRBD2 NA TRBJ2-7 TRBV4-2 CASSQDKPGPGGASGYKQYF TGTGCCAGCAGCCAAGATAAACCGGGGCCGGGGGGGGCATCCGGCTACAAGCAGTACTTC
NA NA TRBJ2-1 TRBV7-8 CASSRDSGTVDNEQFF TGTGCCAGCAGCCGAGACTCCGGGACGGTGGACAATGAGCAGTTCTTC
TRBD1 NA TRBJ1-2 TRBV29-1 CSVDGQGKGYTF TGCAGCGTTGATGGACAGGGTAAGGGCTACACCTTC
NA NA TRBJ1-1 TRBV29-1 CSVEGPGATTEAFF TGCAGCGTTGAAGGCCCAGGGGCGACCACTGAAGCTTTCTTT
NA NA TRBJ1-6 TRBV4-3 CASSQEGKGSYNSPLHF TGCGCCAGCAGCCAAGAGGGAAAGGGCTCCTATAATTCACCCCTCCACTTT
NA NA TRBJ2-3 TRBV6-6 CASSYGDPTDTQYF TGTGCCAGCAGTTACGGAGACCCCACAGATACGCAGTATTTT
TRBD1 NA TRBJ1-5 TRBV19 CASSTFPGTAYSNQPQHF TGTGCCAGTAGTACATTCCCCGGGACAGCTTATAGCAATCAGCCCCAGCATTTT
TRBD2 NA TRBJ2-5 TRBV11-2 CASSLGVTSGRELLKTQYF TGTGCCAGCAGCTTAGGTGTGACTAGCGGGAGGGAACTTTTGAAGACCCAGTACTTC
TRBD2 NA TRBJ2-3 TRBV6-4 CASSAAGITDTQYF TGTGCCAGCAGCGCAGCGGGAATCACAGATACGCAGTATTTT